This T cell receptor beta chain appears in the sequencing data of a study of beta chain features in type 1 diabetes (dated by TCRdb to 2016 to 2019). About the full investigation: Mean age, gender distribution, total cell number and subset yield were not different between patients and healthy donors. A total of 90 million to 140 million sorted cells were examined across all samples, and RNA yield correlated strongly with the number of cells per subset. The study compared the TCRB repertoires of sorted circulating CD4+ T cell subsets in recently diagnosed type 1 diabetes patients with those in matched healthy donors. Regulatory and stem cell-like memory subsets were obtained from only 8 patients and roughly 8 healthy donors, while naive and central memory subsets were obtained from all 28 donors. General findings and caveats noted by the study authors: Because cDNA was sequenced instead of genomic DNA, highly expressing activated cells could be over-represented, though the groups showed no difference in activation or CD3 levels. At VDJ recombination sites, patients with type 1 diabetes made fewer insertions and deleted more nucleotides, a pattern implying thymic rearrangement abnormalities. PCR might favor shorter templates, but patient and control samples were amplified and corrected together, so any skew would affect both groups equally. A moderate but significant shortening of TCRB CDR3 length was observed in type 1 diabetes patients in all four CD4+ subsets. Because the HLA sub-analyses included only small numbers of individuals, any influence of HLA type on TCRB rearrangement was left unresolved. The naive, central memory and regulatory TCRB repertoires appeared to resemble one another more closely among patients than among healthy donors.

CDR1 and CDR2 (SQVTM, ANQGSEA) derive from the germline V gene. For this chain, trimming is 0 bases at the V end and 1 base at the J end, and the number of junction bases without a gene match is 6. Spanning cysteine to phenylalanine, the CDR3 consists of 18 amino acids. Just the 54-base CDR3 DNA is kept, in frame starting at base 1. The entire isolated RNA was reverse transcribed using the High Capacity cDNA Reverse Transcription Kit, and thus expressed TCRB transcripts were sequenced. Deep immunoSEQ sequencing was performed on naive, central memory and regulatory T cell samples, with an average of roughly 3.3 million total reads per sample. Sorted cells were lysed in RLT buffer, and RNA was extracted using DNase-treated RNeasy Micro or Mini kits according to cell number. Each cell subset was processed separately to prevent cross-contamination, with patient and healthy donor samples processed together. The immunoSEQ multiplex PCR was used to amplify TCRB sequences from cDNA, yielding 87-bp fragments that span the CDR3 region. Sequencing of the amplicons was done on the Illumina HiSeq platform. The paper's data handling went like this. Synthetic template baselines were used to correct PCR bias computationally, reads within Hamming distance 2 were collapsed together, and singletons that could not be merged were discarded. Reads were aligned against IMGT so that V, D and J genes, CDR3 length and insertions or deletions at six rearrangement sites could be assigned. Within each subset, clonotype counts were normalized to sorted cell number, and only after that were true diversity and Gini coefficients computed with the tcR R package. The overlap coefficient, calculated on TCRB nucleotide sequences, was used to measure repertoire sharing. TCRdb provides this immuneACCESS table in a form limited to in-frame rearrangements. Some clones are lacking; in checked studies, under half of them reflect an unresolved V gene, and why the rest are absent is not known. The V and J calls and clone size come from that table; D and trimming were worked out from the DNA. The sample table shows roughly 150,000 clones, and about 9% are seen once. 0.7% of the sample is in the top ten clones.

As to this clone: Its antigen has not been determined. Per-base quality was not reported, and no clone a single base away is much larger than it.

A single peripheral blood draw of approximately 0.11 L on average was collected from each donor into heparinised tubes. Naive, central memory, regulatory and stem cell-like memory CD4+ T cells were sorted on a BD FACSAria II using a panel including CD45RO, CCR7, CD25, CD127, CD95 and CD27. A purity above 95% was achieved for all sorted populations. Right away, PBMCs were isolated by Lymphoprep density gradient centrifugation and were stained directly, with no culture step. To minimize batch effects, samples were stained and sorted in pairs, one healthy donor with one patient per experiment. Rearrangement joined TRBV29-1 to TRBJ2-6, and TRBD1 aligns with 10 junction nucleotides. Sequencing input: central memory CD4+ T cells from blood. The TCR was taken from a woman aged 30 to 39 with type 1 diabetes. The CDR3 region reads CSVEDRDRGKSGANVLTF. Read as DNA, the sequence is TGCAGCGTTGAAGATCGGGACAGGGGAAAATCTGGGGCCAACGTCCTGACTTTC.